This entry lists 20 T cell receptor beta chains sequenced from one sample in a study of CD8 T cells in ankylosing spondylitis. TCRdb reanalysed the 5' RACE reads using MiXCR and keeps one entry per CDR3 protein. The data contain 230,000 or so distinct CDR3 sequences, 18% of them singletons. The specimen sequenced was blood, either unsorted or a sorted T cell fraction (not recorded which). These receptor sequences come from a male donor with ankylosing spondylitis or in good health (not recorded which).

This clonotype has just a few counts. The chain recombines TRBV5-6 with TRBJ1-5; 12 nucleotides agree with TRBD1. This CDR3 contains 16 residues. Germline V gene data show CDR1 as SGHDT and CDR2 as YYEEEE. V lost 4 bases to trimming and J lost 7 bases; unmatched junction nucleotides: 9. In DNA, the CDR3 is TGTGCCAGCAGCCCATCCGGGACAGGGGGCACCCAGCCCCAGCATTTT. It specifies CASSPSGTGGTQPQHF.

The chain joins TRBV7-3 to TRBJ2-3; D may be TRBD2 (6 bases). The CDR3 loop spans 15 amino acids. V was pared by 1 base and J by 2 bases, with 10 bases between. Germline V gives CDR1 SGHTA, CDR2 FQGTGA. CDR3 residues: CASSLIAAPTDTQYF. The DNA for the CDR3 is TGTGCCAGCAGCTTAATAGCGGCCCCCACAGATACGCAGTATTTT.

The chain couples TRBV7-6 to TRBJ1-6; no definite D call. CDR1 and CDR2 from the germline V gene are SGHVS and FNYEAQ. The CDR3 spans 15 residues. V was clipped by 5 bases and J by 8 bases, with 16 bases between them. In DNA, the CDR3 is TGTGCCAGCAGCCCTCTAGGTCGGTCCGATTCACCCCTCCACTTT. It yields the protein CASSPLGRSDSPLHF.

V usage is TRBV27 and J usage is TRBJ2-3, with a possible D match to TRBD1 (7 bases). In germline, CDR1 is MNHEY, CDR2 SMNVEV (reference sequence). V lost 5 bases to trimming and J lost 6 bases, with 24 bases between them. The CDR3 is 17 residues long. CDR3 amino acids: CASSTTGGGQRWDTQYF. The CDR3 DNA reads TGTGCCAGCAGTACCACCGGAGGGGGCCAGCGGTGGGATACGCAGTATTTT.

The J gene is TRBJ2-2, the V gene TRBV27; D possibly corresponds to TRBD1 (6 bases). Trimming shortened V by 6 bases and J by 2 bases, and 19 bases separated the two germline ends. CDR1 and CDR2 from the germline V gene are MNHEY and SMNVEV (reference sequence). The CDR3 loop spans 17 amino acids. The CDR3 here is CASRTTGLAINTGELFF. The CDR3 DNA reads TGTGCCAGCAGGACGACAGGTCTCGCCATTAACACCGGGGAGCTGTTTTTT.

This clonotype was observed many times. The rearrangement uses TRBV3-1 and TRBJ2-2; a weak D match, TRBD1 (5 bases). CDR3 length: 15 residues. Trimming cost V 8 bases and J 0 bases, with 13 bases left between them. CDR1 is LGHDT, CDR2 YNNKEL, per germline (reference sequence). The CDR3, as DNA: TGTGCCAGCGCCCGGCCAGGGACGAACACCGGGGAGCTGTTTTTT. Its translation is CASARPGTNTGELFF.

The rearrangement uses TRBV2 and TRBJ2-7, with 11 bases that match TRBD2. Germline trimming cut 6 bases from V and 4 bases from J; bases unmatched to any gene: 5. Germline V gene data show CDR1 as SNHLY and CDR2 as FYNNEI. The CDR3 spans 14 residues. The CDR3 nucleotides are TGTGCCAGCAGCACTAGCGGGAGTCTTTACGAGCAGTACTTC. As protein: CASSTSGSLYEQYF.

The rearrangement joins TRBV10-3 to TRBJ2-7; D may be TRBD1 (6 bases). CDR1 is ENHRY and CDR2 is SYGVKD in the germline V gene. The CDR3 sequence is 17 residues long. The V end lost 6 bases, the J end lost 5 bases, and 26 bases lay between the germline ends. CDR3 in amino acids: CAISWDTGALPTDEQYF. DNA for the CDR3: TGTGCCATCAGCTGGGACACCGGAGCTTTGCCGACCGACGAGCAGTACTTC.

V and J are TRBV20-1 and TRBJ2-1; D gene unclear. V lost 2 bases and J lost 7, with 3 bases in between. Germline V gene data show CDR1 as DFQATT and CDR2 as SNEGSKA (reference sequence). There are 10 residues in the CDR3. The chain's CDR3 is CSARLNEQFF. The CDR3 bases are TGCAGTGCTAGACTAAATGAGCAGTTCTTC.

This clonotype occurred a few times. CDR3 nucleotides: TGCGCCAGCAGCCAGGACGACCCCTCCCCCTCCCTAGCGGGAGTTTACGATACGCAGTATTTT. This encodes CASSQDDPSPSLAGVYDTQYF. The rearrangement links TRBV4-1 to TRBJ2-3; 10 nucleotides match TRBD2. The germline gives CDR1 MGHRA, CDR2 YSYEKL. Trimming at V came to 3 bases and at J to 6 bases, leaving 24 bases not matched to a gene. This CDR3 spans 21 amino acids.

The CDR3 DNA reads TGCAGCGTTGAAGTCGTTGGACTAGCGGGAGCCACAGATACGCAGTATTTT. It encodes CSVEVVGLAGATDTQYF. The chain joins TRBV29-1 to TRBJ2-3, with 13 bases aligning to TRBD2. CDR1 is SQVTM and CDR2 is ANQGSEA in the germline V gene. CDR3 length: 17 residues. Losses at the gene ends were 1 base for V and 2 bases for J; bases not matched to a gene: 6.

The chain combines TRBV20-1 with TRBJ2-2; D might be TRBD1 (5 bases). CDR1 is DFQATT and CDR2 is SNEGSKA in the germline V gene (reference sequence). This CDR3 spans 13 amino acids. Trimming shortened V by 3 bases and J by 7 bases, and 12 bases separated the two germline ends. CDR3 loop: CSARTRAGGELFF. The CDR3 DNA sequence: TGCAGTGCTAGGACCAGGGCCGGCGGGGAGCTGTTTTTT.

This clonotype has ten or more counts. CDR3 DNA sequence: TGCAGCGTTGCTGAGGCCTACGAGCAGTACTTC. The encoded protein is CSVAEAYEQYF. The chain joins TRBV29-1 to TRBJ2-7; D unclear. The V gene's germline CDR1 is SQVTM and CDR2 ANQGSEA. V lost 4 bases and J lost 2, with 6 bases in between. The CDR3 has 11 amino acids.

The chain combines TRBV7-3 with TRBJ2-7, with D possibly TRBD2 on 5 matching bases. The CDR3 covers 19 residues. V lost 5 bases to trimming and J lost 0 bases, with 26 bases between them. From germline, CDR1 is SGHTA and CDR2 FQGTGA. For the CDR3, the DNA is TGTGCCAGCAGCCCTGAAGGGTATCTGGGGAGCCTTCCCTCCTACGAGCAGTACTTC. It codes for CASSPEGYLGSLPSYEQYF.

At least ten counts were recorded for this clonotype. The rearrangement links TRBV5-1 to TRBJ1-5; the match to TRBD1 covers 7 bases. CDR1 and CDR2 from the germline V gene are SGHRS and YFSETQ. V shed 4 bases and J 6 bases; nucleotides not matched to a gene: 13. The CDR3 is made up of 16 amino acids. The chain's CDR3 is CASSTGMAGGAQPQHF. DNA for the CDR3: TGCGCCAGCAGCACTGGCATGGCAGGGGGGGCTCAGCCCCAGCATTTT.

In this sample, this clonotype turned up a few times. The chain combines TRBV6-5 with TRBJ2-3; D is uncertain. Germline V gene lookup returns CDR1 MNHEY and CDR2 SVGAGI. CDR3 length equals 16 residues. Trimming pared 0 bases from V and 1 base from J, leaving 11 bases between. The CDR3 bases are TGTGCCAGCAGTTACTCGAGTCCCCCGGGCACAGATACGCAGTATTTT. Translation: CASSYSSPPGTDTQYF.

This clonotype has more than one count but fewer than ten. The genes are TRBV12-3 or TRBV12-4 and TRBJ2-7; D is undetermined. Trimming removed 6 bases at V and 2 bases at J, with 8 bases between. The CDR3 sequence is 12 residues long. CDR3 sequence (DNA): TGTGCCAGCAGCTACTCCACCTACGAGCAGTACTTC. Protein: CASSYSTYEQYF.

This clonotype was recorded many times. This sequence joins TRBV12-3 or TRBV12-4 and TRBJ2-1; D remains unclear. This CDR3 is 15 amino acids long. The germline V and J ends were trimmed by 1 base and 3 bases, with 10 bases remaining between them. Written as DNA, the CDR3 is TGTGCCAGCAGTTTAGGGGCGTCCCGCTACAATGAGCAGTTCTTC. This encodes CASSLGASRYNEQFF.

The chain employs TRBV10-3 and TRBJ1-4; D gene uncertain. Looked up from germline, CDR1 is ENHRY and CDR2 is SYGVKD. The V end lost 0 bases, the J end lost 7 bases, and 6 bases lay between the germline ends. The CDR3 covers 13 residues. CDR3 sequence (DNA): TGTGCCATCAGTGAGTCGAACGGTGAAAAACTGTTTTTT. Translation gives CAISESNGEKLFF.

This clonotype has a single count. The chain couples TRBV29-1 to TRBJ2-2, with D perhaps assigned TRBD1 or TRBD2 (5 bases each). The V gene's germline CDR1 is SQVTM and CDR2 ANQGSEA. V was cut by 8 bases and J by 4 bases, with 14 bases left in between. The CDR3 consists of 13 residues. The DNA of the CDR3 is TGCAGCATAAGGGGAGAGATCACCGGGGAGCTGTTTTTT. It yields the protein CSIRGEITGELFF.